This TCR beta chain was captured in a study of cytomegalovirus exposure and HLA in healthy donors. As for the study in general: The roughly 120 million unique TCR beta sequences, from 150 million to 200 million T cells, were found by an earlier analysis. Among the 398 genotyped donors, 65% to 85% were placed in the Caucasian-associated ancestry cluster.

Of note for this clone: The antigen is unknown.

PCR primers comprised 60 Vbeta and 13 Jbeta primers. Assay: immunoSEQ multiplex PCR; the TCRdb copy retains only in-frame clones and omits some. The data show around 190,000 clones, and the top ten clones hold approximately 1%. The donors (healthy individuals) were bone marrow donors. V was cut by 7 bases and J by 3 bases, with 10 bases left in between. Germline V CDR1 and CDR2: WSHSY, SAAADI. The CDR3 covers 13 residues. Notes on the study in general: Cytomegalovirus association was assigned to 150 to 200 TCR beta chains.

Input material: PBMCs. The chain joins TRBV10-2 to TRBJ2-1; D may be TRBD1 (5 bases). The TCR comes from a woman aged 30 to 39 in good health and CMV-seropositive. CDR3 loop: CASNTGHYNEQFF. The CDR3 DNA follows: TGCGCCAGCAATACCGGACACTACAATGAGCAGTTCTTC.